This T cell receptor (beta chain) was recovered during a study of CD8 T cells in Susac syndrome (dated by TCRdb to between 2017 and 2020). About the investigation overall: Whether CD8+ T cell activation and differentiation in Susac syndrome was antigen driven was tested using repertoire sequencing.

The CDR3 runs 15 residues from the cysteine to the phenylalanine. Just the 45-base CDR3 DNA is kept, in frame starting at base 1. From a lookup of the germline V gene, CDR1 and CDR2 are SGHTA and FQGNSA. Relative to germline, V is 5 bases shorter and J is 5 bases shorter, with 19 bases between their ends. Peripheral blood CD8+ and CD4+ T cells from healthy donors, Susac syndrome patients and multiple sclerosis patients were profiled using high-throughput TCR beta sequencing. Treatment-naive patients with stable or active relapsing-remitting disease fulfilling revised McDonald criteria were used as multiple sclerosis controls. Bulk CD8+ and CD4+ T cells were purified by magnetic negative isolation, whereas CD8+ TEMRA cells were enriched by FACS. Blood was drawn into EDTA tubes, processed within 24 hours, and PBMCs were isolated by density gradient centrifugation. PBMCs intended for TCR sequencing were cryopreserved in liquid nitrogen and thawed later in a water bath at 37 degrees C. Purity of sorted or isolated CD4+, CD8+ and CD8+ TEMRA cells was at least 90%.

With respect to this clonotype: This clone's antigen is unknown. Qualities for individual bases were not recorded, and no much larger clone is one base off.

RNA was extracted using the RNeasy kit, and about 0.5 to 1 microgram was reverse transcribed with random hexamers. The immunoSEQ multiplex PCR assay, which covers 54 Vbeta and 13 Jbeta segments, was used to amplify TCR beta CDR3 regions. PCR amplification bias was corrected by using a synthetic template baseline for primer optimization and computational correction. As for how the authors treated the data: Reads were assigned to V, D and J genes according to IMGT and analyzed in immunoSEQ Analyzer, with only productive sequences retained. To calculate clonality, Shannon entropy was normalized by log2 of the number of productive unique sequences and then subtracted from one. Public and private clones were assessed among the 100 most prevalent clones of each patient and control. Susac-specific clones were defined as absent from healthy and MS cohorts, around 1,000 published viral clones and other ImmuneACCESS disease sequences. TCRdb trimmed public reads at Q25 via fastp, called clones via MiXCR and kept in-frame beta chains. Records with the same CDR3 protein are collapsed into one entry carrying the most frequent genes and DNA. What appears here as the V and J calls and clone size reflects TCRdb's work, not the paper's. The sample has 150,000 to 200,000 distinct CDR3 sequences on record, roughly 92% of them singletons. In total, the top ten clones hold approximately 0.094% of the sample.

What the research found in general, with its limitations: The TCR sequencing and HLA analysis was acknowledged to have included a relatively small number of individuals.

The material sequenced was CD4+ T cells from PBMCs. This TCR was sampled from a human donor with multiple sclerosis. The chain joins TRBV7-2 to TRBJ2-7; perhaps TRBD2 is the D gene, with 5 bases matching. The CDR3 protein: CASSHWSGLEDEQYF. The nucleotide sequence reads TGTGCCAGCAGCCACTGGAGCGGTCTCGAGGACGAGCAGTACTTC.